The 27 T cell receptor beta chains reported below all come from one sample, sequenced in a study of T cells in Graves' hyperthyroidism and ophthalmopathy. TCR beta CDR3 sequences were amplified from RNA transcripts. The HTBI primer set served for first-round RT-PCR of the TCR CDR3. Each CDR3 protein is one row after TCRdb ran MiXCR on the multiplex PCR reads. The sample has about 570,000 distinct CDR3 sequences; 14% are singletons. The material sequenced was blood. These receptor sequences come from a woman aged 40 to 49 with Graves' hyperthyroidism.

This clonotype has ten or more counts. The rearrangement links TRBV20-1 to TRBJ2-5, with D hard to call. The V end was cut by 6 bases, the J end by 9 bases, with 14 bases between. Germline V gene lookup returns CDR1 DFQATT and CDR2 SNEGSKA (reference sequence). The CDR3 spans 11 residues. The CDR3, as DNA: TGCAGTGCCCCGTCCCCCCTTGCCCAGTACTTC. Encoded protein: CSAPSPLAQYF.

V usage is TRBV27 and J usage is TRBJ2-3; a weak D match, TRBD2 (6 bases). CDR3 length: 14 residues. CDR1 is MNHEY, CDR2 SMNVEV, per germline (reference sequence). V was clipped by 8 bases and J by 6 bases, with 18 bases between them. CDR3 DNA sequence: TGTGCCAGCCGCTTCCGGGAGAGGAAGGATACGCAGTATTTT. Translated: CASRFRERKDTQYF.

This clonotype was picked up a small number of times. A much larger clone lies a single base off, so this may be a read error. The rearrangement joins TRBV15 to TRBJ1-3; D call uncertain. Trimming left V 0 bases short and J 1 base short, with 7 bases between. Germline CDR1 reads LNHNV; CDR2 reads YYDKDF (reference sequence). The CDR3 has 15 amino acids. The DNA for the CDR3 is TGTGCCACCAGCAGAGATTGGGGATCTGGAAACACCATATATTTT. It is translated as CATSRDWGSGNTIYF.

This clonotype was seen a few times. J is TRBJ1-4 and V is TRBV27, with D maybe TRBD1 (5 bases). Trimming pared 6 bases from V and 0 bases from J, leaving 11 bases between. The CDR3 is made up of 15 amino acids. Germline V lookup: CDR1 MNHEY, CDR2 SMNVEV (reference sequence). The CDR3 reads CASRSQTATNEKLFF. CDR3 in DNA: TGTGCCAGCAGGTCTCAGACAGCAACTAATGAAAAACTGTTTTTT. The whole variable domain, filled in from reference TRBV27 and TRBJ1-4, reads EAQVTQNPRYLITVTGKKLTVTCSQNMNHEYMSWYRQDPGLGLRQIYYSMNVEVTDKGDVPEGYKVSRKEKRNFPLILESPSPNQTSLYFCASRSQTATNEKLFFGSGTQLSVL.

This clonotype was seen a handful of times. The chain combines TRBV11-2 with TRBJ2-5, with 7 bases aligning to TRBD2. V lost 5 bases and J lost 1; bases outside the gene matches: 10. Germline CDR1 reads SGHAT; CDR2 reads FQNNGV. This CDR3 has 16 amino acids. In DNA, the CDR3 is TGTGCCAGCAGCCACCCTATCCTAGCGGTCCAAGAGACCCAGTACTTC. Translating it yields CASSHPILAVQETQYF.

This clonotype was found many times. One junction end disagrees with the germline gene, perhaps due to a read error. V and J are TRBV6-1 and TRBJ2-3; 8 bases fit TRBD2. CDR3 length: 19 residues. CDR1 and CDR2 (germline): MNHNS, SASEGT. CDR3 residues: CASSKAVPFSGMGADTQYF. CDR3 in DNA: TGTGCCAGCAGTAAAGCGGTTCCCTTTAGCGGGATGGGGGCGGATACGCAGTATTTT.

This clonotype was seen many times. The V call is TRBV7-9, the J call TRBJ2-7; D might be TRBD1 (6 bases). Germline V gene lookup returns CDR1 SEHNR and CDR2 FQNEAQ (reference sequence). The germline V and J ends were trimmed by 5 bases and 6 bases, with 20 bases remaining between them. This CDR3 is built from 15 residues. The CDR3 loop reads CASSPTGTSAGEQYF. In DNA, the CDR3 is TGTGCCAGCAGCCCAACCGGGACAAGCGCGGGCGAGCAGTACTTC.

V gene TRBV10-3 combines with J gene TRBJ2-7; 12 nucleotides align to TRBD2. CDR3 size: 17 residues. CDR1 and CDR2 (germline): ENHRY, SYGVKD. V lost 0 bases to trimming and J lost 7 bases; unmatched junction nucleotides: 10. The CDR3 sequence: CAISESMTSGSFPEQYF. CDR3 coding DNA: TGTGCCATCAGTGAGTCGATGACTAGCGGGAGTTTTCCAGAGCAGTACTTC.

This clonotype has at least ten counts. In nucleotides, the CDR3 is TGTGCCAGCAGCCTGGGTCTAGCGGGAGCCCAAGAGACCCAGTACTTC. Amino acids: CASSLGLAGAQETQYF. The chain employs TRBV3-1 and TRBJ2-5; 10 bases align to TRBD2. J was trimmed by 1 base and V by 4 bases; bases with no gene match: 6. Germline V CDR1 and CDR2: LGHDT, YNNKEL (reference sequence). The CDR3 has 16 residues.

This clonotype was observed a handful of times. The V call is TRBV10-1, the J call TRBJ2-2; possibly TRBD1 or TRBD2 for D (5 bases each). V lost 2 bases and J lost 4, with 11 bases in between. CDR1 is WNHNN, CDR2 SYGVQD, per germline (reference sequence). The CDR3 has 15 amino acids. In DNA, the CDR3 is TGCGCCAGCAGTGAGATGTCAGGGACCACCGGGGAGCTGTTTTTT. Translated, it gives CASSEMSGTTGELFF.

This clonotype was observed once. One end of the junction fails to match germline, which may point to a read error. The V gene is TRBV3-1, the J gene TRBJ2-7; the match to TRBD1 covers 7 bases. This CDR3 is built from 14 residues. Looked up from germline, CDR1 is LGHDT and CDR2 is YNNKEL (reference sequence). CDR3 coding DNA: TGTGCCAGCAGTAGACAGGGCCCGACCTACGAGCAGTCCTTC. Translated, it gives CASSRQGPTYEQSF.

The chain recombines TRBV2 with TRBJ2-2, with 12 nucleotides matching TRBD1. The germline gives CDR1 SNHLY, CDR2 FYNNEI. V lost 7 bases, J lost 6 bases, and 6 bases stayed unmatched. This CDR3 has 15 amino acids. The CDR3 loop is CASMGQGALSGELFF. The CDR3 DNA sequence: TGTGCCAGCATGGGACAGGGGGCGCTTTCCGGGGAGCTGTTTTTT.

This chain uses TRBV5-1 with TRBJ1-6; 8 bases map to TRBD1. The CDR3 totals 15 residues. The V and J ends lost 0 bases and 7 bases, in that order; junction bases with no gene match: 3. CDR1 SGHRS and CDR2 YFSETQ come from the germline V gene. The CDR3 is CASSLEQGENSPLHF. CDR3 coding DNA: TGCGCCAGCAGCTTGGAACAGGGGGAGAATTCACCCCTCCACTTT. Using reference TRBV5-1 and TRBJ1-6 for the parts outside the CDR3, the full variable domain is KAGVTQTPRYLIKTRGQQVTLSCSPISGHRSVSWYQQTPGQGLQFLFEYFSETQRNKGNFPGRFSGRQFSNSRSEMNVSTLELGDSALYLCASSLEQGENSPLHFGNGTRLTVT.

This clonotype was picked up many times. The gene calls are TRBV10-3 and TRBJ2-7, with 9 bases identical to TRBD1. Germline V gives CDR1 ENHRY, CDR2 SYGVKD. With 3 bases clipped from V and 6 bases from J, the junction kept 6 bases outside the gene matches. The CDR3 spans 14 residues. The DNA of the CDR3 is TGTGCCATCAGTGAAGGAGGGACAGGGTCCGAGCAGTACTTC. The encoded protein is CAISEGGTGSEQYF.

This clonotype was counted many times. V is TRBV27 and J is TRBJ2-1, with TRBD1 matching 7 bases. V shed 1 base and J 3 bases; nucleotides not matched to a gene: 9. The CDR3 has 17 residues. CDR1 MNHEY and CDR2 SMNVEV come from the germline V gene (reference sequence). Here the CDR3 reads CASSLLGQGDLYNEQFF. The CDR3 DNA is TGTGCCAGCAGTTTATTGGGGCAGGGGGACCTCTACAATGAGCAGTTCTTC.

This clonotype was seen at least ten times. V is TRBV15 and J is TRBJ1-1; D gene ambiguous. This CDR3 region has 13 residues. Between the trimmed V and J ends, which lost 1 base and 5 bases, there was a span of 8 bases. The V gene's germline CDR1 is LNHNV and CDR2 YYDKDF (reference sequence). CDR3 in amino acids: CATSRGERTEAFF. The CDR3 DNA follows: TGTGCCACCAGCAGAGGGGAGAGAACTGAAGCTTTCTTT.

This clonotype was counted ten times or more. The chain joins TRBV28 to TRBJ2-2; D is undetermined. Germline assignment: CDR1 MDHEN and CDR2 SYDVKM. V shed 3 bases and J shed 14 bases, with 13 bases lying between them. The CDR3 covers 12 residues. CDR3 loop: CASSLLGRVLFF. The DNA of the CDR3 is TGTGCCAGCAGTTTGCTGGGTAGGGTTCTGTTTTTT.

This clonotype was detected many times. J is TRBJ1-1 and V is TRBV10-3; TRBD1 matches 9 bases. CDR3 size: 15 residues. In germline, CDR1 is ENHRY, CDR2 SYGVKD. The V segment lost 0 bases and the J segment 5 bases; nucleotides outside the gene matches: 4. CDR3 sequence reads: CAISESDRGGTEAFF. In nucleotides, the CDR3 is TGTGCCATCAGTGAGTCGGACAGGGGAGGGACTGAAGCTTTCTTT.

This clonotype was detected ten times or more. This chain joins TRBV2 and TRBJ1-1; D unresolved. Deletions cut 10 bases from V and 8 bases from J, with 17 bases between. This CDR3 has 12 residues. CDR1 is SNHLY, CDR2 FYNNEI, per germline. The CDR3 protein is CATAQKRPEAFF. DNA of the CDR3: TGTGCCACCGCTCAAAAGCGTCCCGAAGCTTTCTTT. Together with reference TRBV2 and TRBJ1-1, the CDR3 gives the full variable domain: EPEVTQTPSHQVTQMGQEVILRCVPISNHLYFYWYRQILGQKVEFLVSFYNNEISEKSEIFDDQFSVERPDGSNFTLKIRSTKLEDSAMYFCATAQKRPEAFFGQGTRLTVV.

The CDR3 region is CASSGPHGDEQFF. The DNA of the CDR3 is TGTGCCAGCAGCGGGCCCCATGGCGATGAGCAGTTCTTC. V and J are TRBV9 and TRBJ2-1; D is uncertain. CDR1 and CDR2 (germline): SGDLS, YYNGEE. This CDR3 contains 13 residues. Trimming stripped 3 bases from V and 8 bases from J, with 12 bases between.

This clonotype was seen ten or more times. The V call is TRBV2, the J call TRBJ1-6; TRBD1 agrees at 7 bases. CDR1 is SNHLY, CDR2 FYNNEI, per germline. CDR3 size: 14 residues. V lost 6 bases and J lost 9; bases outside the gene matches: 8. CDR3 DNA sequence: TGTGCCAGCAGACCGGGACAGATTCTTTCACCCCTCCACTTT. Translated: CASRPGQILSPLHF.

This clonotype has a count of ten or more. This chain uses TRBV6-1 with TRBJ2-7; either TRBD1 or TRBD2 may fit D (5 bases each). Trimming took 5 bases from V and 2 from J, leaving 13 bases between them. The CDR3 extends over 14 amino acids. Per germline, CDR1 MNHNS and CDR2 SASEGT. This chain's CDR3 is CASSSGAGAYEQYF. The CDR3, as DNA: TGTGCCAGCAGTTCCGGGGCTGGAGCCTACGAGCAGTACTTC.

V is TRBV4-1 and J is TRBJ1-2, with D possibly TRBD1 on 5 matching bases. From germline, CDR1 is MGHRA and CDR2 YSYEKL. The length of the CDR3 is 16 residues. Trimming shortened V by 1 base and J by 0 bases, and 12 bases separated the two germline ends. In DNA, the CDR3 is TGCGCCAGCAGCCAAGTAGTTACGACAGCTAACTATGGCTACACCTTC. The encoded protein is CASSQVVTTANYGYTF.

This clonotype turned up a few times. The rearrangement uses TRBV4-2 and TRBJ2-3; 7 bases align to TRBD2. The CDR3 is made up of 17 amino acids. CDR1 is LGHNA, CDR2 YNFKEQ, per germline. The trim removed 0 bases at V and 2 bases at J, leaving 8 bases unmatched. CDR3 nucleotide sequence: TGTGCCAGCAGCCAAGATTCGCCGGGGGGTCCCACAGATACGCAGTATTTT. This encodes CASSQDSPGGPTDTQYF.

Ten or more counts support this clonotype. The chain has TRBV30 and TRBJ2-7, with no clear D. The CDR3 is 12 residues long. The V end lost 5 bases, the J end lost 2 bases, and 10 bases lay between the germline ends. Per the germline V gene, CDR1 is GTSNPN and CDR2 is SVGIG (reference sequence). The CDR3 loop reads CAWGPQTYEQYF. The CDR3 DNA is TGTGCCTGGGGACCCCAAACCTACGAGCAGTACTTC.

This clonotype occurred many times. This chain uses TRBV28 with TRBJ1-1; D gene unclear. In germline, CDR1 is MDHEN, CDR2 SYDVKM. V gave up 7 bases and J gave up 1 base, with 13 bases separating them. This CDR3 region has 14 residues. The CDR3 DNA sequence: TGTGCCAGCAAGTTGACCATCGCGAACACTGAAGCTTTCTTT. This sequence encodes CASKLTIANTEAFF.

The rearrangement links TRBV28 to TRBJ2-3; D may correspond to TRBD1 or TRBD2 (5 bases each). Germline values: CDR1 MDHEN, CDR2 SYDVKM. The V end lost 7 bases, the J end lost 5 bases, and 16 bases lay between the germline ends. The CDR3 has 14 amino acids. The CDR3 sequence is CASTSGTPEDTQYF. CDR3 in DNA: TGTGCCAGCACCTCCGGGACCCCAGAAGATACGCAGTATTTT. The full variable domain, its missing parts supplied by reference TRBV28 and TRBJ2-3, is DVKVTQSSRYLVKRTGEKVFLECVQDMDHENMFWYRQDPGLGLRLIYFSYDVKMKEKGDIPEGYSVSREKKERFSLILESASTNQTSMYLCASTSGTPEDTQYFGPGTRLTVL.